This is a list of T cell receptor beta chains from one sample in a study of OX40 agonist ivuxolimab in advanced cancers. TCRdb's table, derived via immunoSEQ multiplex PCR, lists solely in-frame clones and lacks some. The table includes tens of thousands of clones, over 80% detected once. The sequencing used CD4+ or CD8+ T cells sorted from blood, collected in a trial of the OX40 agonist ivuxolimab. Receptors originate from an adult with an advanced solid tumor such as melanoma, head and neck, liver or kidney cancer. Both conserved end residues are part of each CDR3. The order of the fields is V gene, J gene, D gene, clone size, CDR3 protein, CDR3 DNA. The D gene is left open where the match is weak. Clone size, where shown, is once, few, many, or a class for clones that have expanded.

V gene: TRBV19; J gene: TRBJ2-1; D gene: TRBD1; clone size: .; CDR3 protein: CASTKGWGQGFGSSYNEQFF; CDR3 DNA: TGTGCCAGCACAAAGGGGTGGGGACAGGGCTTTGGAAGCTCCTACAATGAGCAGTTCTTC
V gene: TRBV13; J gene: TRBJ1-1; D gene: .; clone size: few; CDR3 protein: CASSPIGVNTEAFF; CDR3 DNA: TGTGCCAGCAGCCCCATCGGGGTGAACACTGAAGCTTTCTTT
V gene: TRBV7-9; J gene: TRBJ1-3; D gene: .; clone size: .; CDR3 protein: CASSHPTGNTIYF; CDR3 DNA: TGTGCCAGCAGCCACCCGACTGGAAACACCATATATTTT
V gene: TRBV30; J gene: TRBJ1-1; D gene: TRBD1; clone size: .; CDR3 protein: CAWSIGTGAAFF; CDR3 DNA: TGTGCCTGGAGCATCGGGACAGGGGCAGCTTTCTTT
V gene: TRBV5-4; J gene: TRBJ2-1; D gene: .; clone size: .; CDR3 protein: CASSPEVGNEQFF; CDR3 DNA: TGTGCCAGCAGCCCGGAAGTGGGGAATGAGCAGTTCTTC
V gene: TRBV9; J gene: TRBJ2-2; D gene: .; clone size: .; CDR3 protein: CASNSRTGELFF; CDR3 DNA: TGTGCCAGCAATAGCCGTACCGGGGAGCTGTTTTTT
V gene: TRBV19; J gene: TRBJ2-1; D gene: TRBD2; clone size: .; CDR3 protein: CASSNSGSSYNEQFF; CDR3 DNA: TGTGCCAGTAGTAATAGCGGGAGCTCCTACAATGAGCAGTTCTTC
V gene: TRBV28; J gene: TRBJ2-5; D gene: .; clone size: .; CDR3 protein: CASSYQEVLKETQYF; CDR3 DNA: TGTGCCAGCAGTTACCAGGAGGTCTTGAAAGAGACCCAGTACTTC
V gene: TRBV7-2; J gene: TRBJ2-7; D gene: TRBD2; clone size: few; CDR3 protein: CASSRSGKSEQYF; CDR3 DNA: TGTGCCAGCAGCCGCAGCGGGAAGTCCGAGCAGTACTTC
V gene: TRBV9; J gene: TRBJ2-1; D gene: .; clone size: .; CDR3 protein: CASSVEIELRRGDEQFF; CDR3 DNA: TGTGCCAGCAGCGTAGAGATAGAACTCAGGAGAGGAGATGAGCAGTTCTTC
V gene: TRBV29-1; J gene: TRBJ2-5; D gene: .; clone size: .; CDR3 protein: CSVSAAYTYQETQYF; CDR3 DNA: TGCAGCGTATCGGCAGCGTATACGTACCAAGAGACCCAGTACTTC
V gene: TRBV30; J gene: TRBJ1-3; D gene: .; clone size: .; CDR3 protein: CAWSVWNVRGKSGNTIYF; CDR3 DNA: TGTGCCTGGAGTGTCTGGAACGTCAGGGGCAAATCTGGAAACACCATATATTTT
V gene: TRBV10-3; J gene: TRBJ2-3; D gene: TRBD2; clone size: .; CDR3 protein: CAISGGNTQYF; CDR3 DNA: TGTGCCATCTCCGGGGGGAATACGCAGTATTTT
V gene: TRBV28; J gene: TRBJ1-1; D gene: .; clone size: .; CDR3 protein: CASRPQGPEAEAFF; CDR3 DNA: TGTGCCAGCAGACCGCAGGGACCCGAGGCTGAAGCTTTCTTT
V gene: TRBV11-3; J gene: TRBJ2-7; D gene: .; clone size: .; CDR3 protein: CASSYHRLAYEQYF; CDR3 DNA: TGTGCCAGCAGCTACCACCGGCTCGCCTACGAGCAGTACTTC
V gene: TRBV21-1; J gene: TRBJ1-5; D gene: .; clone size: .; CDR3 protein: CASSTTREGNQPQHF; CDR3 DNA: TGTGCCAGCAGCACCACCCGGGAAGGCAATCAGCCCCAGCATTTT
V gene: TRBV7-9; J gene: TRBJ2-1; D gene: .; clone size: .; CDR3 protein: CASSSLGSLGAGSEQFF; CDR3 DNA: TGTGCCAGCAGCTCGCTGGGCTCACTGGGGGCCGGCAGTGAGCAGTTCTTC
V gene: TRBV11-1; J gene: TRBJ1-2; D gene: .; clone size: .; CDR3 protein: CASSFVHRWNYGYTF; CDR3 DNA: TGTGCCAGCAGCTTCGTTCACCGGTGGAACTATGGCTACACCTTC
V gene: TRBV28; J gene: TRBJ1-2; D gene: .; clone size: few; CDR3 protein: CAARASPNYGYTF; CDR3 DNA: TGTGCCGCCAGGGCATCTCCTAACTATGGCTACACCTTC
V gene: TRBV28; J gene: TRBJ2-1; D gene: .; clone size: .; CDR3 protein: CASSSPRARRQTYNEQFF; CDR3 DNA: TGTGCCAGCAGTTCACCCCGGGCGCGCAGGCAAACCTACAATGAGCAGTTCTTC
V gene: TRBV13; J gene: TRBJ2-2; D gene: .; clone size: few; CDR3 protein: CASSLGSRNTGELFF; CDR3 DNA: TGTGCCAGCAGCTTAGGCTCTCGGAACACCGGGGAGCTGTTTTTT
V gene: TRBV9; J gene: TRBJ2-6; D gene: .; clone size: .; CDR3 protein: CASSVSLRARGANVLTF; CDR3 DNA: TGTGCCAGCAGCGTAAGTCTAAGAGCGCGAGGGGCCAACGTCCTGACTTTC
V gene: TRBV27; J gene: TRBJ2-4; D gene: TRBD2; clone size: .; CDR3 protein: CASSLKVGGAKNIQYF; CDR3 DNA: TGTGCCAGCAGTTTGAAAGTGGGAGGGGCCAAAAACATTCAGTACTTC
V gene: TRBV7-2; J gene: TRBJ2-5; D gene: TRBD2; clone size: .; CDR3 protein: CASSRLAGDDQETQYF; CDR3 DNA: TGTGCCAGCAGCCGACTAGCGGGAGATGACCAAGAGACCCAGTACTTC
V gene: TRBV14; J gene: TRBJ2-7; D gene: .; clone size: .; CDR3 protein: CASSHIRSPYEQYF; CDR3 DNA: TGTGCCAGCAGCCATATCAGGAGCCCCTACGAGCAGTACTTC
V gene: TRBV29-1; J gene: TRBJ2-7; D gene: .; clone size: .; CDR3 protein: CSVEDRSGGHSYEQYF; CDR3 DNA: TGCAGCGTTGAAGATCGAAGCGGAGGCCACTCCTACGAGCAGTACTTC
V gene: TRBV30; J gene: TRBJ2-7; D gene: TRBD1; clone size: medium-sized; CDR3 protein: CAWSGGQDYEQYF; CDR3 DNA: TGTGCCTGGAGTGGGGGACAGGACTACGAGCAGTACTTC
V gene: TRBV30; J gene: TRBJ1-3; D gene: .; clone size: once; CDR3 protein: CAWTPSPPGGNTIYF; CDR3 DNA: TGTGCCTGGACCCCCTCCCCCCCAGGTGGAAACACCATATATTTT
V gene: TRBV11-2; J gene: TRBJ2-7; D gene: .; clone size: .; CDR3 protein: CASNPDTTINYEQYF; CDR3 DNA: TGTGCCAGCAACCCAGATACGACGATCAACTACGAGCAGTACTTC
V gene: TRBV4-3; J gene: TRBJ2-2; D gene: TRBD2; clone size: .; CDR3 protein: CASSRGLVAGELFF; CDR3 DNA: TGCGCCAGCAGCCGGGGACTAGTGGCCGGGGAGCTGTTTTTT
V gene: TRBV5-1; J gene: TRBJ1-1; D gene: TRBD1; clone size: .; CDR3 protein: CASSLEPGQKAFF; CDR3 DNA: TGCGCCAGCAGCTTGGAGCCGGGACAGAAAGCTTTCTTT
V gene: TRBV7-2; J gene: TRBJ2-7; D gene: .; clone size: .; CDR3 protein: CASSLRRVPPRDEQYF; CDR3 DNA: TGTGCCAGCAGCTTAAGGCGCGTCCCCCCTCGCGACGAGCAGTACTTC
V gene: TRBV28; J gene: TRBJ1-2; D gene: TRBD1; clone size: .; CDR3 protein: CASRTPGQGGGYTF; CDR3 DNA: TGTGCCAGCAGGACCCCGGGACAGGGAGGTGGCTACACCTTC
V gene: TRBV9; J gene: TRBJ2-2; D gene: TRBD2; clone size: .; CDR3 protein: CASSVPGGRGRNDGELFF; CDR3 DNA: TGTGCCAGCAGCGTCCCGGGGGGTCGCGGGAGGAACGACGGGGAGCTGTTTTTT
V gene: TRBV28; J gene: TRBJ1-1; D gene: TRBD1; clone size: .; CDR3 protein: CASSFYRGSGTEAFF; CDR3 DNA: TGTGCCAGCAGTTTTTACAGGGGCTCGGGCACTGAAGCTTTCTTT
V gene: TRBV28; J gene: TRBJ1-6; D gene: .; clone size: .; CDR3 protein: CASSLGANNSPLHF; CDR3 DNA: TGTGCCAGCAGCCTCGGGGCGAATAATTCACCCCTCCACTTT
V gene: TRBV4-2; J gene: TRBJ2-1; D gene: .; clone size: .; CDR3 protein: CASSDRLDYNEQFF; CDR3 DNA: TGTGCCAGCAGCGACCGACTAGATTACAATGAGCAGTTCTTC
V gene: TRBV6-6; J gene: TRBJ2-5; D gene: TRBD2; clone size: .; CDR3 protein: CASSTSGEEQYF; CDR3 DNA: TGTGCCAGCAGTACTAGCGGGGAGGAGCAGTACTTC
V gene: TRBV28; J gene: TRBJ2-7; D gene: TRBD1; clone size: .; CDR3 protein: CASHTGTAVFYEQYF; CDR3 DNA: TGTGCCTCACACACCGGGACAGCGGTCTTCTACGAGCAGTACTTC
V gene: TRBV30; J gene: TRBJ2-1; D gene: TRBD1; clone size: .; CDR3 protein: CAWSVLGTVNNEQFF; CDR3 DNA: TGTGCCTGGAGTGTACTCGGGACAGTAAACAATGAGCAGTTCTTC
V gene: TRBV4-3; J gene: TRBJ2-4; D gene: .; clone size: .; CDR3 protein: CASSQGSLAKNIQYF; CDR3 DNA: TGCGCCAGCAGCCAGGGAAGCTTAGCCAAAAACATTCAGTACTTC
V gene: TRBV29-1; J gene: TRBJ2-5; D gene: .; clone size: .; CDR3 protein: CSVEGGETQYF; CDR3 DNA: TGCAGCGTTGAAGGCGGGGAGACCCAGTACTTC
V gene: TRBV4-2; J gene: TRBJ2-1; D gene: TRBD2; clone size: .; CDR3 protein: CASSQEAGGLTNEQFF; CDR3 DNA: TGTGCCAGCAGCCAAGAAGCGGGAGGCCTAACTAATGAGCAGTTCTTC
V gene: TRBV28; J gene: TRBJ2-7; D gene: .; clone size: .; CDR3 protein: CASRKTGAYEQYF; CDR3 DNA: TGTGCCAGCAGAAAGACAGGAGCCTACGAGCAGTACTTC
V gene: TRBV7-2; J gene: TRBJ2-7; D gene: .; clone size: .; CDR3 protein: CASSINREHYEQYF; CDR3 DNA: TGTGCCAGCAGCATAAACAGGGAGCACTACGAGCAGTACTTC
V gene: TRBV19; J gene: TRBJ1-1; D gene: .; clone size: once; CDR3 protein: CARGDSVLDTEAFF; CDR3 DNA: TGTGCCAGGGGGGATAGTGTGTTAGACACTGAAGCTTTCTTT
V gene: TRBV13; J gene: TRBJ2-7; D gene: .; clone size: .; CDR3 protein: CASSLSGYEQYF; CDR3 DNA: TGTGCCAGCAGCCTTAGCGGCTACGAGCAGTACTTC
V gene: TRBV28; J gene: TRBJ2-7; D gene: .; clone size: .; CDR3 protein: CASSSPRVQYF; CDR3 DNA: TGTGCCAGCAGTTCACCCCGGGTGCAGTACTTC
V gene: TRBV6-5; J gene: TRBJ2-7; D gene: TRBD2; clone size: .; CDR3 protein: CATNLGLAALEQYF; CDR3 DNA: TGTGCCACCAACCTCGGACTAGCGGCGCTGGAGCAGTACTTC
V gene: TRBV28; J gene: TRBJ2-2; D gene: .; clone size: .; CDR3 protein: CASSPAFTNTGELFF; CDR3 DNA: TGTGCCAGCAGCCCCGCCTTTACGAACACCGGGGAGCTGTTTTTT